This T cell receptor (beta chain) was retrieved from a study of human T cells and chemical hapten exposure. The wider study: After 6 days, upper back 0.01% DPC patch tests were scored. Predominantly women, the patients had alopecia areata, totalis or universalis.

Stated time point: patch test 1, 2 weeks after DPC sensitization. The treatment was: therapeutic diphenylcyclopropenone sensitization with weekly scalp DPC. There are 15 residues in the CDR3. Germline CDR1 reads DFQATT; CDR2 reads SNEGSKA (reference sequence). Trimming cost V 4 bases and J 1 base; bases outside gene matches: 7. Library construction involved attaching unique molecular identifiers to individual cDNA molecules, which allowed quantitative, reproducible TCR counting. As handled by the study authors: Samples held a median of approximately 96,000 TCRs, range roughly 20,000–750,000. TCRdb used MiXCR to reprocess the RACE reads, holding one entry per CDR3 protein. TCRdb's processing, not the authors' own work, is the source of the V and J calls. This sample yields roughly 70,000 distinct CDR3 sequences, of which 25% to 40% are seen a single time; over 7.5% belongs to the top ten.

This sequence originates from a man aged 35-49 years with alopecia areata. Some clones in this sample may be carry-over from other donors' samples. J is TRBJ2-1 and V is TRBV20-1, with 7 bases fitting TRBD2. The source material was whole blood, sampled in connection with sensitization to the hapten diphenylcyclopropenone (DPC). Written as DNA, the CDR3 is TGCAGTGCTACCCCCTTGCGGGAGTCCTACAATGAGCAGTTCTTC. This translates into CSATPLRESYNEQFF.